Presented here are 12 T cell receptor beta chains from one specimen sequenced in a study of beta chain features in type 1 diabetes. General study results and limits: Moderate but significant shortening of TCRB CDR3s was recorded in all four CD4+ subsets from Type 1 diabetes patients.

For these TCRs, the target antigens are not known. The entirety of the isolated RNA underwent reverse transcription, so expressed TCRB transcripts were sequenced. TCRdb's copy holds only in-frame clones and misses some; the assay was immunoSEQ multiplex PCR. The data show 20,000 to 30,000 clones, 49% seen once. Sequenced: stem cell memory CD4+ T cells from blood. These receptors came from a young man with type 1 diabetes.

The CDR3 loop reads CASSPGTARAWTQYF. The CDR3 nucleotides read TGCGCCAGCAGCCCCGGGACAGCGCGAGCATGGACCCAGTACTTC. The chain employs TRBV5-1 and TRBJ2-5; 7 bases align to TRBD1. The CDR3 spans 15 residues. V lost 4 bases to trimming and J lost 7 bases; unmatched junction nucleotides: 13. Germline CDR1 reads SGHRS; CDR2 reads YFSETQ.

V gene TRBV9 combines with J gene TRBJ1-6; 7 bases align to TRBD1. Germline V CDR1 and CDR2: SGDLS, YYNGEE. This CDR3 is built from 15 residues. V shed 3 bases and J 7 bases; nucleotides not matched to a gene: 7. The CDR3 sequence is CASSGQGVENSPLHF. CDR3 in DNA: TGTGCCAGCAGCGGCCAGGGGGTGGAGAATTCACCCCTCCACTTT.

This chain joins TRBV18 and TRBJ2-1, with TRBD1 as a possible D gene (6 bases). V lost 4 bases, J lost 9 bases, and 10 bases lay in between. CDR3 length: 12 amino acids. The germline V gene encodes CDR1 KGHSH and CDR2 LQKENI. Here the CDR3 reads CASSLYRVEQFF. DNA for the CDR3: TGTGCCAGCTCACTCTACAGGGTTGAGCAGTTCTTC.

This clone has only one observation. The chain is built from TRBV7-2 and TRBJ1-1; 9 nucleotides align to TRBD1. The length of the CDR3 is 15 residues. CDR1 is SGHTA and CDR2 is FQGNSA in the germline V gene. Unmatched junction bases numbered 7, after V lost 5 bases and J lost 3 bases. CDR3 in amino acids: CASSLTWTGDTEAFF. The CDR3 DNA reads as TGTGCCAGCAGCCTGACCTGGACAGGGGACACTGAAGCTTTCTTT.

This clone appeared a few times. This rearrangement joins TRBV7-2 to TRBJ2-2; D remains unclear. The V end was cut by 1 base, the J end by 3 bases, with 9 bases between. This CDR3 has 15 residues. Germline V lookup: CDR1 SGHTA, CDR2 FQGNSA. CDR3 in DNA: TGTGCCAGCAGCTTAGTCCCTACTTACACCGGGGAGCTGTTTTTT. Its translation is CASSLVPTYTGELFF.

Only a few counts were recorded for this clone. Other DNA sequences in this sample translate to the same CDR3. The CDR3 region is CASSPDRNQPQHF. The CDR3 DNA reads TGTGCCAGCTCGCCGGACAGAAATCAGCCCCAGCATTTT. The chain carries TRBV18 and TRBJ1-5; D is perhaps TRBD1 (6 bases). Trimming took 6 bases from V and 4 from J, leaving 10 bases between them. CDR3 length: 13 residues. Germline values: CDR1 KGHSH, CDR2 LQKENI.

The chain combines TRBV5-1 with TRBJ2-7; D remains unclear. Germline loops: CDR1 SGHRS, CDR2 YFSETQ. The CDR3 covers 12 residues. V gave up 4 bases and J gave up 10 bases, with 15 bases separating them. The CDR3: CASSPSAAPQYF. CDR3 bases: TGCGCCAGCAGCCCGTCGGCGGCTCCACAGTACTTC.

This clone was observed a handful of times. The gene calls are TRBV7-2 and TRBJ2-5; tentatively, D is TRBD2 (5 bases). Germline V lookup: CDR1 SGHTA, CDR2 FQGNSA. This CDR3 has 16 residues. The V gene lost 1 base and the J gene lost 3 bases, with 15 bases spanning the gap. For the CDR3, the DNA is TGTGCCAGCAGCTTAGGGACGGGAAAGACAAAAGAGACCCAGTACTTC. Protein sequence: CASSLGTGKTKETQYF.

The chain has TRBV7-9 and TRBJ2-3, with a tentative D call TRBD1 (5 bases). This CDR3 region has 12 residues. The germline V gene encodes CDR1 SEHNR and CDR2 FQNEAQ (reference sequence). The germline V and J ends were trimmed by 3 bases and 6 bases, with 7 bases remaining between them. The CDR3 reads CASSFKGDTQYF. The DNA for the CDR3 is TGTGCCAGCAGCTTCAAGGGGGATACGCAGTATTTT.

The V and J genes are TRBV5-6 and TRBJ2-1; 8 bases agree with TRBD1. The length of the CDR3 is 16 residues. Germline V gives CDR1 SGHDT, CDR2 YYEEEE. The ends lost 4 bases at V and 5 bases at J; junction bases unmatched: 11. The CDR3 region is CASSTALGTGNNEQFF. The CDR3, as DNA: TGTGCCAGCAGCACAGCTTTGGGGACAGGTAACAATGAGCAGTTCTTC.

This chain joins TRBV5-1 and TRBJ1-1; 7 nucleotides line up with TRBD1. This CDR3 is 18 amino acids long. V lost 3 bases to trimming and J lost 0 bases; unmatched junction nucleotides: 14. In germline, CDR1 is SGHRS, CDR2 YFSETQ. CDR3 protein: CASSSERTGHAMNTEAFF. The DNA for the CDR3 is TGCGCCAGCAGCTCCGAACGGACAGGTCACGCCATGAACACTGAAGCTTTCTTT.

The chain's CDR3 is CASSLDGARAAETQYF. CDR3 in DNA: TGTGCCAGCAGCTTAGATGGTGCCAGGGCGGCGGAGACCCAGTACTTC. The chain combines TRBV7-7 with TRBJ2-5; D is possibly TRBD1 (5 bases). V dropped 1 base and J dropped 5 bases, with 17 bases sitting between them. Per germline, CDR1 SSHAT and CDR2 FNYEAQ (reference sequence). The length of the CDR3 is 16 residues. The full variable domain, completed using reference TRBV7-7 and TRBJ2-5, is GAGVSQSPRYKVTKRGQDVTLRCDPISSHATLYWYQQALGQGPEFLTYFNYEAQPDKSGLPSDRFSAERPEGSISTLTIQRTEQRDSAMYRCASSLDGARAAETQYFGPGTRLLVL.